This T cell receptor (beta chain) emerged from a study of shared clonotypes between healthy human individuals. CDR3 length equals 15 residues. The germline CDR1 and CDR2 sequences are SGHRS and YFSETQ. V was cut by 5 bases and J by 6 bases, with 17 bases left in between. Sequencing used immunoSEQ multiplex PCR; TCRdb keeps in-frame clones, though not all of them. Of 2.5 million or so clones listed, 90% to 95% are singletons. The chain is built from TRBV5-1 and TRBJ2-2, with D unresolved. The receptor was isolated from a man aged 18 to 35 in good health. The sample taken for sequencing was naive CD4+ T cells sorted from blood. As for subset: CD45RA+ positively selected. CDR3 sequence: CASSPSLTSSGELFF. CDR3 bases: TGCGCCAGCAGTCCTTCTTTGACTTCATCCGGGGAGCTGTTTTTT.